This entry lists 19 T cell receptor beta chains sequenced from one sample in a study of T cell clusters in autoimmune cytopenias. One tube held mixed TRB-A and TRB-B primer pools for touch-down PCR. TCRdb re-called the multiplex PCR reads; one entry per CDR3 protein, DNA not given. Across roughly 2,500 distinct CDR3 sequences, the top ten clones capture approximately 40% of the sample. TRB was amplified from about 250 ng of peripheral blood genomic DNA per sample. The sample was also linked to a second study, of T cell repertoires in aging, cancer and after chemotherapy.

The source material was peripheral blood. These receptors were collected from a human donor with an autoimmune cytopenia or autoimmune hepatitis (not recorded which).

The CDR3 reads CASSLSGGKRTGELFF. The chain combines TRBV27 with TRBJ2-2; TCRdb returns TRBD1, unconfirmable since there is no DNA. This CDR3 has 16 residues. Germline values: CDR1 MNHEY, CDR2 SMNVEV (reference sequence).

This clonotype is identified as medium-sized from frequency. The genes are TRBV29-1 and TRBJ1-1; no DNA is available, so the TRBD1 call from TCRdb remains unchecked. CDR1 SQVTM and CDR2 ANQGSEA come from the germline V gene. This CDR3 has 12 residues. CDR3 protein: CPTGRGDTEAFF.

By frequency, this clonotype registers medium-sized. The chain carries TRBV19 and TRBJ1-5. Germline V gives CDR1 LNHDA, CDR2 SQIVND (reference sequence). There are 14 residues in the CDR3. The CDR3 loop is CASSTDRSNQPQHF. Based on the CDR3 plus reference TRBV19 and TRBJ1-5, the full variable domain is DGGITQSPKYLFRKEGQNVTLSCEQNLNHDAMYWYRQDPGQGLRLIYYSQIVNDFQKGDIAEGYSVSREKKESFPLTVTSAQKNPTAFYLCASSTDRSNQPQHFGDGTRLSIL.

Its frequency marks this clonotype as medium-sized. The chain carries TRBV5-5 and TRBJ2-7. The CDR3 sequence is 18 residues long. The V gene's germline CDR1 is SGHKS and CDR2 YYEKEE (reference sequence). The CDR3 sequence: CASSLEVIVDPISYEQYF.

This clonotype counts as medium-sized by frequency. This sequence joins TRBV5-4 and TRBJ2-5. CDR1 and CDR2 from the germline V gene are SGHNT and YYREEE (reference sequence). The CDR3 covers 13 residues. The CDR3 sequence: CASSLAGWETQYF.

V usage is TRBV5-1 and J usage is TRBJ2-2. From germline, CDR1 is SGHRS and CDR2 YFSETQ. The CDR3 extends over 15 amino acids. CDR3 sequence: CASSLAQVKTGELFF.

Measured by frequency, this clonotype is medium-sized. The rearrangement uses TRBV6-1 and TRBJ2-1; checking the TCRdb D call of TRBD2 is not possible without DNA. The length of the CDR3 is 14 residues. Looked up from germline, CDR1 is MNHNS and CDR2 is SASEGT. The CDR3 here is CASTRLAGDNEQFF.

Its frequency marks this clonotype as medium-sized. This sequence joins TRBV19 and TRBJ2-5; TCRdb reports TRBD1, a call that lacks DNA to check it against. Per germline, CDR1 LNHDA and CDR2 SQIVND (reference sequence). The CDR3 length is 15 residues. The CDR3: CASSRAAGGEETQYF.

By frequency, this clonotype is medium-sized. The chain couples TRBV19 to TRBJ2-3; TCRdb names TRBD2, which stays unverified in the absence of DNA. The germline V gene has CDR1 LNHDA and CDR2 SQIVND (reference sequence). The CDR3 runs to 20 residues. The CDR3 here is CASSIEHTRTVAGSTDTQYF.

Frequency places this clonotype as medium-sized (0.01 to 0.1%). The chain joins TRBV6-1 to TRBJ1-2; TCRdb names TRBD1, which stays unverified in the absence of DNA. CDR1 is MNHNS, CDR2 SASEGT, per germline. CDR3 size: 15 residues. Here the CDR3 reads CASSEGLNLYYGYTF.

The rearrangement links TRBV6-5 to TRBJ1-2; the D gene TCRdb calls, TRBD1, cannot be checked with no DNA. Germline V gives CDR1 MNHEY, CDR2 SVGAGI. This CDR3 comprises 11 residues. Here the CDR3 reads CASSHRYGYTF.

The CDR3 sequence: CASRKGRSNYEQYF. The V call is TRBV6-4, the J call TRBJ2-7; the TRBD2 assignment by TCRdb is unverifiable without DNA. This CDR3 contains 14 residues. Germline V gives CDR1 MRHNA, CDR2 SNTAGT.

V is TRBV6-2 or TRBV6-3 and J is TRBJ2-5; TCRdb picks TRBD1, but there is no DNA to check that call. This CDR3 region has 16 residues. Germline CDR1 is MNHEY and CDR2 is SVGEGT. CDR3 amino acids: CASSYSWTGGRETQYF.

The V and J genes are TRBV6-2 or TRBV6-3 and TRBJ1-2; no DNA is available, so the TRBD1 call from TCRdb remains unchecked. There are 15 residues in the CDR3. CDR1 MNHEY and CDR2 SVGEGT come from the germline V gene. The CDR3 here is CASSYSWTGDYGYTF.

This clonotype shows up as medium-sized (0.01 to 0.1%) by frequency. The chain links TRBV11-3 to TRBJ1-4. Germline values: CDR1 SGHNT, CDR2 YENEEA. This CDR3 comprises 13 residues. CDR3 in amino acids: CASSYRAGGKLFF.

This clonotype is identified as medium-sized (0.01 to 0.1%) from frequency. J is TRBJ2-2 and V is TRBV19; the TCRdb call, TRBD1, lacks DNA for checking. Germline V gene lookup returns CDR1 LNHDA and CDR2 SQIVND (reference sequence). This CDR3 comprises 16 residues. CDR3 protein: CASRLGQALTTGELFF.

By frequency, this clonotype is medium-sized. The rearrangement joins TRBV30 to TRBJ2-2. The CDR3 covers 12 residues. Germline V CDR1 and CDR2: GTSNPN, SVGIG (reference sequence). The chain's CDR3 is CAWSVGNGELFF.

According to its frequency, this clonotype is medium-sized. The V and J genes are TRBV6-2 or TRBV6-3 and TRBJ2-2. Germline CDR1 reads MNHEY; CDR2 reads SVGEGT. There are 12 residues in the CDR3. The CDR3 spells CASSYSTGELFF.

Measured by frequency, this clonotype is large. The chain couples TRBV30 to TRBJ1-6. Germline CDR1 and CDR2: GTSNPN and SVGIG (reference sequence). This CDR3 comprises 14 residues. CDR3: CAWSAEVSNSPLHF.